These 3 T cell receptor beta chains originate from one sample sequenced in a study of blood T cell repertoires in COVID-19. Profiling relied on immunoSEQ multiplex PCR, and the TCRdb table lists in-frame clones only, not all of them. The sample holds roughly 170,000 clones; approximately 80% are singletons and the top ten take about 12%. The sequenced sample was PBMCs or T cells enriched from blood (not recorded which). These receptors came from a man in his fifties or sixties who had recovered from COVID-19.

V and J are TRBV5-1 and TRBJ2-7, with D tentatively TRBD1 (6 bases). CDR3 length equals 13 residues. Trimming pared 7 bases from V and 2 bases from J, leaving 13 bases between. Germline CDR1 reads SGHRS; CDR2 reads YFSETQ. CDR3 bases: TGCGCCAGCCGGACAGAGAACGCCTACGAGCAGTACTTC. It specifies CASRTENAYEQYF.

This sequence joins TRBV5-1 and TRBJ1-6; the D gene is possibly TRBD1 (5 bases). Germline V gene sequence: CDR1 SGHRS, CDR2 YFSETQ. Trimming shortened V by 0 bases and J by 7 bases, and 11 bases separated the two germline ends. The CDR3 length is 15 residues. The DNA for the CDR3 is TGCGCCAGCAGCTTGGTTCAGGGAGGGAATTCACCCCTCCACTTT. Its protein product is CASSLVQGGNSPLHF.

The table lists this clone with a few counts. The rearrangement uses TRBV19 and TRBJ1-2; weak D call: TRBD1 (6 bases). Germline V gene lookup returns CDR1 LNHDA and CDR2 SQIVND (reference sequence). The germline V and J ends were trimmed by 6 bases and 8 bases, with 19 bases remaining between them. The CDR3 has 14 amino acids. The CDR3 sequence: CASRIQGTFGGYTF. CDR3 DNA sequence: TGTGCCAGTAGGATACAGGGAACGTTCGGAGGCTACACCTTC.